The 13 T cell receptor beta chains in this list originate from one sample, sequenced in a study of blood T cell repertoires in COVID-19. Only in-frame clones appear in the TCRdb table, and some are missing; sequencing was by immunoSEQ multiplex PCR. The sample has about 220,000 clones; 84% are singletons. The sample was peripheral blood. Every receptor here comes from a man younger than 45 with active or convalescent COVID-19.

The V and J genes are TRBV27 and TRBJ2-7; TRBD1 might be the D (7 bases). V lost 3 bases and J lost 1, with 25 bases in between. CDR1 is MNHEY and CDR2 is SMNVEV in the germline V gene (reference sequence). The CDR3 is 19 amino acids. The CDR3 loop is CASSFRVFDQTGTSYEQYF. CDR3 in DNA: TGTGCCAGCAGTTTTAGGGTTTTCGACCAGACAGGGACTTCCTACGAGCAGTACTTC.

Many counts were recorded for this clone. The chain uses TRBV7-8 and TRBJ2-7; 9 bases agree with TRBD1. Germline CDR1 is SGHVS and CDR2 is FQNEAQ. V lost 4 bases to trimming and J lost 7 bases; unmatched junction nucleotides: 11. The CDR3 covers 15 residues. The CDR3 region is CASSSQTGGSGEQYF. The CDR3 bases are TGTGCCAGCAGCTCCCAGACAGGGGGTTCAGGGGAGCAGTACTTC. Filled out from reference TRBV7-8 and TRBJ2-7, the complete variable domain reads GAGVSQSPRYKVAKRGQDVALRCDPISGHVSLFWYQQALGQGPEFLTYFQNEAQLDKSGLPSDRFFAERPEGSVSTLKIQRTQQEDSAVYLCASSSQTGGSGEQYFGPGTRLTVT.

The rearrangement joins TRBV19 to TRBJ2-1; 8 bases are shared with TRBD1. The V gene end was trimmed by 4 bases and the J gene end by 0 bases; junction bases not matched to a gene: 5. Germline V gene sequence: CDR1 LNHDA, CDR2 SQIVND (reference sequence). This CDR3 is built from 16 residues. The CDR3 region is CASSTTGAISYNEQFF. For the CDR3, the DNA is TGTGCCAGTAGTACGACAGGGGCCATCTCCTACAATGAGCAGTTCTTC.

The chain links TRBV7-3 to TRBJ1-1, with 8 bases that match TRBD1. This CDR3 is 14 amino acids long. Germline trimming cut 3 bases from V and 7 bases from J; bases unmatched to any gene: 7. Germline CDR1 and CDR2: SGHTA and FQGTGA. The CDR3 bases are TGTGCCAGCAGCTTGTACCAGGGGGCGGGTGAAGCTTTCTTT. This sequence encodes CASSLYQGAGEAFF.

The CDR3 here is CASSQDGGTNNEQFF. The CDR3 nucleotides are TGTGCCAGCAGCCAAGATGGCGGTACCAACAATGAGCAGTTCTTC. The chain carries TRBV4-2 and TRBJ2-1; no clear D. The germline gives CDR1 LGHNA, CDR2 YNFKEQ. Trimming pared 0 bases from V and 5 bases from J, leaving 11 bases between. The length of the CDR3 is 15 residues.

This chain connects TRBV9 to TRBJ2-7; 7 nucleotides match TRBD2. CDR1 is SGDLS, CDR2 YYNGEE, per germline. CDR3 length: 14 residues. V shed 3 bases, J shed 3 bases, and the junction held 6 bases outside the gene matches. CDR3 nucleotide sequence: TGTGCCAGCAGCGCTGAAGCGGGAAGCTACGAGCAGTACTTC. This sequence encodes CASSAEAGSYEQYF.

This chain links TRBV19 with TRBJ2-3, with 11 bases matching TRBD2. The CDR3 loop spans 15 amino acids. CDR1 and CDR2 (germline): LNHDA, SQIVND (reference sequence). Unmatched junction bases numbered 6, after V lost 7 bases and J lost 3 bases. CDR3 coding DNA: TGTGCCAGTACTACGGGACTAGCGGAAACAGATACGCAGTATTTT. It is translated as CASTTGLAETDTQYF.

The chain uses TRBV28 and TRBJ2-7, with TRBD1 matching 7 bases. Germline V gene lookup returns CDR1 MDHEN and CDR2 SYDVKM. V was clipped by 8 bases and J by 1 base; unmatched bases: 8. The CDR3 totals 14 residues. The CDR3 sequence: CASGGRDSSYEQYF. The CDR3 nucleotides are TGTGCCAGCGGGGGCCGGGACAGTTCCTACGAGCAGTACTTC.

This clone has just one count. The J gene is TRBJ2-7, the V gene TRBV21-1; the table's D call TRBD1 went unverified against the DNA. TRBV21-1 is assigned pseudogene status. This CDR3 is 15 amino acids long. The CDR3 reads CASSKDGDRGQEQYF. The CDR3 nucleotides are TGTGCCAGCAGCAAAGACGGGGACAGGGGGCAGGAGCAGTACTTC.

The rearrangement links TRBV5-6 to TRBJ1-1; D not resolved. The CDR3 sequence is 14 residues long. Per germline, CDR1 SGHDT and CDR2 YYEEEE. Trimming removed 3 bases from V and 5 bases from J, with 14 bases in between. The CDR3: CASSSLRVVTEAFF. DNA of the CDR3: TGTGCCAGCAGCTCCCTACGGGTTGTGACTGAAGCTTTCTTT.

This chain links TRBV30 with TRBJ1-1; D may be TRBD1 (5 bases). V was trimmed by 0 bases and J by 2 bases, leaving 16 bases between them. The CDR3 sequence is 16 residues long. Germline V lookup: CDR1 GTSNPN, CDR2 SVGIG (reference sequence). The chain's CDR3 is CAWSVPLAGTNTEAFF. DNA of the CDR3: TGTGCCTGGAGTGTACCCCTTGCGGGGACCAACACTGAAGCTTTCTTT.

The CDR3 DNA is TGTGCCAGCAGCCCCGAAGCTAACAGGGTTAATGAGCAGTACTTC. Protein product: CASSPEANRVNEQYF. The chain recombines TRBV7-2 with TRBJ2-7, with D tentatively TRBD1 (6 bases). V lost 5 bases, J lost 7 bases, and 21 bases lay in between. Germline lookup yields CDR1 SGHTA and CDR2 FQGNSA. This CDR3 contains 15 residues.

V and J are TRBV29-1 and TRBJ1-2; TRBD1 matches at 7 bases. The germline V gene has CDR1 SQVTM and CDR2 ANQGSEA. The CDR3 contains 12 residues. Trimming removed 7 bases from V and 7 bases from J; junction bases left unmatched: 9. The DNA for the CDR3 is TGCAGCGCCCCACGGGCAGGGGGTGGCTACACCTTC. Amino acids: CSAPRAGGGYTF. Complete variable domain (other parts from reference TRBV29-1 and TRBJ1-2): SAVISQKPSRDICQRGTSLTIQCQVDSQVTMMFWYRQQPGQSLTLIATANQGSEATYESGFVIDKFPISRPNLTFSTLTVSNMSPEDSSIYLCSAPRAGGGYTFGSGTRLTVV.